This T cell receptor beta chain was documented in a study of blood T cell repertoires in COVID-19. For the study at large: COVID-19 samples, acute and convalescent, were from the United States, Italy and Spain. The analysed material was cDNA or gDNA that came from T cells, B-cell-depleted T cells, or PBMCs.

As processed by the authors: Reference gene primer amplification gave nucleated cell count estimates. Clones were sequenced by immunoSEQ multiplex PCR, and TCRdb holds only the in-frame ones, with some missing. For V, J and clone size, that table is used; D and trimming come from the DNA. The table has approximately 170,000 clones, 90% seen once. V was shortened by 7 bases and J by 0 bases, with 9 bases between the two germline ends. CDR3 size: 13 residues. Germline CDR1 LNHDA, CDR2 SQIVND (reference sequence). The receptor was isolated from a man aged 55 to 70 with active or convalescent COVID-19. Source material: peripheral blood. The chain couples TRBV19 to TRBJ1-1; maybe TRBD1 (6 bases). The CDR3 bases are TGTGCCAGTATGGACAGCGTGAACACTGAAGCTTTCTTT. Translated: CASMDSVNTEAFF.